Described below is a single T cell receptor (beta chain) sequence and its context. Per the study methods: Using reference gene primer amplification, nucleated cell counts were estimated. Sequencing used immunoSEQ multiplex PCR; TCRdb keeps in-frame clones, though not all of them. V and J calls and clone size are copied from that table; D and trimming were computed from the DNA. Of approximately 150,000 clones in the sample, around 89% are singletons; the top ten hold roughly 1.9%. This sample is drawn from a study of blood T cell repertoires in COVID-19. CDR1 is SGHTA and CDR2 is FQGNSA in the germline V gene. The CDR3 extends over 14 amino acids. V shed 2 bases and J shed 7 bases, with 9 bases lying between them.

This receptor was obtained from a man aged 50 to 59 who had recovered from COVID-19. This rearrangement joins TRBV7-2 to TRBJ1-6; a weak D match, TRBD1 (5 bases). Sample: peripheral blood. CDR3: CASSLQGMNSPLHF. The CDR3 DNA reads TGTGCCAGCAGCTTACAGGGTATGAATTCACCCCTCCACTTT.